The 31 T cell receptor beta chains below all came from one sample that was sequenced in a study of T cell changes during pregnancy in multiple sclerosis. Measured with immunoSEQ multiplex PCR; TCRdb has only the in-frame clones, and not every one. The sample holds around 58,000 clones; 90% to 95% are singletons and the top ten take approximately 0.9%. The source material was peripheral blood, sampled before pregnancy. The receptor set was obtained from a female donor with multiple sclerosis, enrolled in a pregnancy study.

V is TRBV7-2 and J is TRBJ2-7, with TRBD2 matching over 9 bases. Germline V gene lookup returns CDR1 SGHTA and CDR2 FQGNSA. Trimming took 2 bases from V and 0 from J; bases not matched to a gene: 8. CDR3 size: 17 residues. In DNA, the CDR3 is TGTGCCAGCAGCTTACTGGTAGCGGGGGTCACCTCCTACGAGCAGTACTTC. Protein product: CASSLLVAGVTSYEQYF.

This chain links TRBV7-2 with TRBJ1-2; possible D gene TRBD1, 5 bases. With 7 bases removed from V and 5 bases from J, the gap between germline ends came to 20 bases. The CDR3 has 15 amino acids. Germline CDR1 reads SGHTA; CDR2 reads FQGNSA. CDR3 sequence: CASTPGGMGTYGYTF. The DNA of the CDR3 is TGTGCCAGCACCCCGGGGGGGATGGGGACTTATGGCTACACCTTC.

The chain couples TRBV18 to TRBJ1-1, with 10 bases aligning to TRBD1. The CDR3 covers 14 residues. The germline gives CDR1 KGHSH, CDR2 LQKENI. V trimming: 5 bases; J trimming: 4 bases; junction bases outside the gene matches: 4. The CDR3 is CASSSGQGFTEAFF. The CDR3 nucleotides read TGTGCCAGCTCATCGGGACAGGGGTTCACTGAAGCTTTCTTT.

The CDR3 DNA follows: TGTGCCAGCAGCTTATCCCCCCTCCACACTGAAGCTTTCTTT. As protein: CASSLSPLHTEAFF. The rearrangement links TRBV7-8 to TRBJ1-1; D gene uncertain. Germline CDR1 SGHVS, CDR2 FQNEAQ. The CDR3 has 14 residues. Between the trimmed V and J ends, which lost 2 bases and 3 bases, there was a span of 10 bases.

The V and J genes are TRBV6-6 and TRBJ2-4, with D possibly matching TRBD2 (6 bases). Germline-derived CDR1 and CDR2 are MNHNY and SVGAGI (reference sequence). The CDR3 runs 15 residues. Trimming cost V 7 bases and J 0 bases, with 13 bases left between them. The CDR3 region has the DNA TGTGCCAGCACCCCGGGGGACTTAGCCAAAAACATTCAGTACTTC. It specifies CASTPGDLAKNIQYF.

The CDR3 region has the DNA TGTGCCACAGGACTAGCGGCCGACGATGAGCAGTTCTTC. Protein product: CATGLAADDEQFF. J is TRBJ2-1 and V is TRBV10-3; the match to TRBD2 covers 10 bases. V shed 10 bases and J 8 bases; nucleotides not matched to a gene: 8. The CDR3 is made up of 13 amino acids. Germline lookup yields CDR1 ENHRY and CDR2 SYGVKD.

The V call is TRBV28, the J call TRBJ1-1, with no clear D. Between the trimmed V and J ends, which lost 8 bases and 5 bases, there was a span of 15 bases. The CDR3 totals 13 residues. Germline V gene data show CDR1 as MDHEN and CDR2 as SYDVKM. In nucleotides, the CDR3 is TGTGCCAGCGCCTTCGGCGGGTTGACTGAAGCTTTCTTT. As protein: CASAFGGLTEAFF.

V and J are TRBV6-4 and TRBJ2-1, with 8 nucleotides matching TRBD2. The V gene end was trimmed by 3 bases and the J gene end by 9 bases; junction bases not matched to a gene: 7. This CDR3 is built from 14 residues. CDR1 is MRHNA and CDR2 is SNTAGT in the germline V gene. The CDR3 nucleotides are TGTGCCAGCAGTGAAAAAGCGGGGGAAAGTGAGCAGTTCTTC. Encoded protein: CASSEKAGESEQFF.

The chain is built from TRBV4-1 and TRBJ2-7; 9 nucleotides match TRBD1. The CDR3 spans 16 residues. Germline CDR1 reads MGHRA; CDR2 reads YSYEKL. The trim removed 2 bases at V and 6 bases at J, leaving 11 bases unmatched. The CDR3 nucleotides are TGCGCCAGCAGCCAAAGTTCACCGGACAGGGGTGGCGAGCAGTACTTC. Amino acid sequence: CASSQSSPDRGGEQYF.

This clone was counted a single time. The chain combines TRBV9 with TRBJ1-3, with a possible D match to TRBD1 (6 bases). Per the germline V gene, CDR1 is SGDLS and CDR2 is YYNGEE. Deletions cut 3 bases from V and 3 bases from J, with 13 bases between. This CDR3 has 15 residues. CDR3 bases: TGTGCCAGCAGCGAGGGTGGACAGAGTGGAAACACCATATATTTT. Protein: CASSEGGQSGNTIYF.

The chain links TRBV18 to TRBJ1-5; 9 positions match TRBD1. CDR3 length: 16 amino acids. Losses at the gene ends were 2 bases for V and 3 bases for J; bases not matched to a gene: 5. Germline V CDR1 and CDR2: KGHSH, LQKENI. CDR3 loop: CASSPEQGATNQPQHF. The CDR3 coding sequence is TGTGCCAGCTCACCAGAACAGGGGGCCACCAATCAGCCCCAGCATTTT.

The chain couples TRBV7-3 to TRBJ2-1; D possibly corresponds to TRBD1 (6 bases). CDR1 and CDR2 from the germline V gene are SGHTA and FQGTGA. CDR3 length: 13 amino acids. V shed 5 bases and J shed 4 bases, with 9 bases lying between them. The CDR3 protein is CASSPQGYNEQFF. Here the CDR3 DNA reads TGTGCCAGCAGCCCTCAGGGGTACAATGAGCAGTTCTTC.

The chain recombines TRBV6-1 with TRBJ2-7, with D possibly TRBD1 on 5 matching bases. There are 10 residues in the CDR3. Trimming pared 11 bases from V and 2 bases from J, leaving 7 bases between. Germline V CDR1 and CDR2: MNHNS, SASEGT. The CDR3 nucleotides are TGTGCCTCAGGGCCCTACGAGCAGTACTTC. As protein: CASGPYEQYF.

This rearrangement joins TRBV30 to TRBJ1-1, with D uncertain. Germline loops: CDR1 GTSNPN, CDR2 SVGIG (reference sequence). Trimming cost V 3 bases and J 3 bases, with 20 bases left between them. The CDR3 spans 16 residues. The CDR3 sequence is CAWRLSFSAYHTEAFF. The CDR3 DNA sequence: TGTGCCTGGAGGCTCTCCTTTTCTGCCTACCACACTGAAGCTTTCTTT.

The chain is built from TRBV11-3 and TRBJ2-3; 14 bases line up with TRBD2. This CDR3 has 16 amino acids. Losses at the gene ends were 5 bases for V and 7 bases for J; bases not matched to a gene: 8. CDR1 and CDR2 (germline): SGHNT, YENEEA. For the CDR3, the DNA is TGTGCCAGCAGCCCCTCCGGGACTAGCGGGGGTAATACGCAGTATTTT. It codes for CASSPSGTSGGNTQYF.

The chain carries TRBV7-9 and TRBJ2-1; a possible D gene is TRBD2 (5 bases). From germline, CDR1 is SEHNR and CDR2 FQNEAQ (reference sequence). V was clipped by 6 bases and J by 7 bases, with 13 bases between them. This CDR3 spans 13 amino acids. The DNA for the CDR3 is TGTGCCAGCAGGGAGGATAGCCGGAATGAGCAGTTCTTC. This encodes CASREDSRNEQFF.

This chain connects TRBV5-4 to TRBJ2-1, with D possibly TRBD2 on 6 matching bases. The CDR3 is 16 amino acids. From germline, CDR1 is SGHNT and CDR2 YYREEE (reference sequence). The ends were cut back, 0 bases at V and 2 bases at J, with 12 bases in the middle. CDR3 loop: CASSLGGREAYNEQFF. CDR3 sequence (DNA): TGTGCCAGCAGCTTGGGTGGCAGGGAGGCCTACAATGAGCAGTTCTTC.

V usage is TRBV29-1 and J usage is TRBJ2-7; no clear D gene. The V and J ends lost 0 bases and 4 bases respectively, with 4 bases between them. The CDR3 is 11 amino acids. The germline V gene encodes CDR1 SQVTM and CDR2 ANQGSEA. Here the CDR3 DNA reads TGCAGCGTTGAAGATCGGTACGAGCAGTACTTC. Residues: CSVEDRYEQYF.

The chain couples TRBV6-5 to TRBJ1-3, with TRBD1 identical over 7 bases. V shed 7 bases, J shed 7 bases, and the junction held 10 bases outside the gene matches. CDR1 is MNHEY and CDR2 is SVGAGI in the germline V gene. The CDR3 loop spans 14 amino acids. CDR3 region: CASTGTAVTNTIYF. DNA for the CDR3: TGTGCCAGCACCGGGACAGCCGTAACGAACACCATATATTTT.

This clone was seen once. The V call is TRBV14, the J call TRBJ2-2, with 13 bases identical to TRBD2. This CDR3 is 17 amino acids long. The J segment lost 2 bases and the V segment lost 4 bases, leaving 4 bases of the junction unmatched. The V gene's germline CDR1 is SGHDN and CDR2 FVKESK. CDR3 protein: CASSRTSGGRNTGELFF. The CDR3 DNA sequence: TGTGCCAGCAGCCGGACTAGCGGGGGCCGTAACACCGGGGAGCTGTTTTTT.

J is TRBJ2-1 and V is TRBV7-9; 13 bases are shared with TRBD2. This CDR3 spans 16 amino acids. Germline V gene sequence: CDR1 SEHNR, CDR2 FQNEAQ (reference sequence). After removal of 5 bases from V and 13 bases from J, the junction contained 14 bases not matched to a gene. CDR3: CASSPAGLAGPVKQFF. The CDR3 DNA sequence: TGTGCCAGCAGCCCGGCGGGACTAGCGGGGCCCGTTAAACAGTTCTTC.

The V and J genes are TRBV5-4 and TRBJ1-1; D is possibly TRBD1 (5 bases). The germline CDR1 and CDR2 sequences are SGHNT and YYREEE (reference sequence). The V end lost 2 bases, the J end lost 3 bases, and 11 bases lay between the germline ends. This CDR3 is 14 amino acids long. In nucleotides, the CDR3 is TGTGCCAGCAGCTTTCGGGGGGATCACACTGAAGCTTTCTTT. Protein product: CASSFRGDHTEAFF.

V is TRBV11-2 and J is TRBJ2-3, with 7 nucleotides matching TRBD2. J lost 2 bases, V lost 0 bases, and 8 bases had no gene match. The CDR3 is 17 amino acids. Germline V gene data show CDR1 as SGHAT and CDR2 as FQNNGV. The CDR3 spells CASSLDPSGDVTDTQYF. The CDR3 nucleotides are TGTGCCAGCAGCTTAGATCCCAGCGGGGATGTCACAGATACGCAGTATTTT.

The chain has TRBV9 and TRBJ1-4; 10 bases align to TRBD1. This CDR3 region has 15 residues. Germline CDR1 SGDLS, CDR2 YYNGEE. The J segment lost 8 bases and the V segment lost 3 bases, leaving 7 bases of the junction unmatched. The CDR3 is CASSAPTGGQEKLFF. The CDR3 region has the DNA TGTGCCAGCAGCGCTCCGACAGGGGGCCAAGAAAAACTGTTTTTT.

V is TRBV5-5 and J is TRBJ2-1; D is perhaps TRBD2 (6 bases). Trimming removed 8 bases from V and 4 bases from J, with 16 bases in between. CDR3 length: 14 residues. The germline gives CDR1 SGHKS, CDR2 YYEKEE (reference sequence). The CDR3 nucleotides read TGTGCCAGTTACTGGAGGGGATTGTACAATGAGCAGTTCTTC. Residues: CASYWRGLYNEQFF.

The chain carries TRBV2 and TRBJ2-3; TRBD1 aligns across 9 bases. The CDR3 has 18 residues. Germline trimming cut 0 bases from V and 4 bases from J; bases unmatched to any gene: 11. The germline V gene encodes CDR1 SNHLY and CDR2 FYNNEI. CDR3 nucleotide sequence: TGTGCCAGCAGTGAAGCGACGAGAGACAGGGGGAGCCCAGATACGCAGTATTTT. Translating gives CASSEATRDRGSPDTQYF.

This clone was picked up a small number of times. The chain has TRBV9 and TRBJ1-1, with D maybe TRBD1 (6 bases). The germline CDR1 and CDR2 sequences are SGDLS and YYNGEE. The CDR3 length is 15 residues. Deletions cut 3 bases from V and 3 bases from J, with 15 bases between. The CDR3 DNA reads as TGTGCCAGCAGCGCTCACACAGGGAGGGACACTGAAGCTTTCTTT. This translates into CASSAHTGRDTEAFF.

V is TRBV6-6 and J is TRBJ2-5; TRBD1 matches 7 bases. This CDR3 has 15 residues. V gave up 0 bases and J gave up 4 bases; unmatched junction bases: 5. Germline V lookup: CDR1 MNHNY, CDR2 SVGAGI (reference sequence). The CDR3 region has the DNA TGTGCCAGCAGTTACTCCGTCCGGGACAGAGAGACCCAGTACTTC. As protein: CASSYSVRDRETQYF.

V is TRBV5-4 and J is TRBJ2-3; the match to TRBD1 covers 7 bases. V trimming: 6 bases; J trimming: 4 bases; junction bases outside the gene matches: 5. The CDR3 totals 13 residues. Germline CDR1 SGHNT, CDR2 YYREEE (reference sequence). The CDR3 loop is CASNRQGADTQYF. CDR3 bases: TGTGCCAGCAACCGACAGGGTGCAGATACGCAGTATTTT.

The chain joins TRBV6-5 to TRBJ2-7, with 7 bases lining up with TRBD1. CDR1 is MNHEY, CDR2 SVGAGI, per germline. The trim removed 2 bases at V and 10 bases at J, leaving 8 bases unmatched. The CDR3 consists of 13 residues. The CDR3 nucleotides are TGTGCCAGCAGTTACCCAGGACAGGAGATACAGTACTTC. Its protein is CASSYPGQEIQYF.

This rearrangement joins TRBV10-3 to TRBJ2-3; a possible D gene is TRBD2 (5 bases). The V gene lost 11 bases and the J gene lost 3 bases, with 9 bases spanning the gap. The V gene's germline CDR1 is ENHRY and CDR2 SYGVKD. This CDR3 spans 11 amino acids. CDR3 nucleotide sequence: TGTGCCTCAGGCGGGACAGATACGCAGTATTTT. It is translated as CASGGTDTQYF.